This T cell receptor (beta chain) was documented in a study of shared clonotypes between healthy human individuals. Terminally differentiated effector memory CD45RA+ cells were excluded from the naive CD8 cells, which were CD45RO-negative and positively selected for CCR7. The V end lost 0 bases, the J end lost 4 bases, and 12 bases lay between the germline ends. CDR1 is MGHRA and CDR2 is YSYEKL in the germline V gene. The length of the CDR3 is 16 residues. Assay: immunoSEQ multiplex PCR; the TCRdb copy retains only in-frame clones and omits some. Of 2 million to 2.5 million clones listed, under 95% are singletons.

The receptor was isolated from a man aged 18 to 29 in good health. Some clones in this sample may be carry-over from other donors' samples. V and J are TRBV4-1 and TRBJ2-2, with D hard to call. Specimen: naive CD8+ T cells from PBMCs. Here the CDR3 DNA reads TGCGCCAGCAGCCAAGAACGGCTCGTCGGCACCGGGGAGCTGTTTTTT. This translates into CASSQERLVGTGELFF.